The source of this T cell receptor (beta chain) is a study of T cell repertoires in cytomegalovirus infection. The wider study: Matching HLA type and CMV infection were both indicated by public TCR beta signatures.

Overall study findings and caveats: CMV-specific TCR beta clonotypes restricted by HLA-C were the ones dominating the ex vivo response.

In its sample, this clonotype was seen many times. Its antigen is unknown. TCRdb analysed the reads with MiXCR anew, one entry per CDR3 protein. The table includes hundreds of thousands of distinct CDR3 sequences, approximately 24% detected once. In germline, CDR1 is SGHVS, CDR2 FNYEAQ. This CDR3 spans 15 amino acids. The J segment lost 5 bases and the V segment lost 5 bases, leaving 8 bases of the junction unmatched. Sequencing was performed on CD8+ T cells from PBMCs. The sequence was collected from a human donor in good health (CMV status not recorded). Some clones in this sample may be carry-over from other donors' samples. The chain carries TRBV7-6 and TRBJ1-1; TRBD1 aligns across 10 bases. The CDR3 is CASSNRTGGYTEAFF. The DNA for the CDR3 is TGTGCCAGCAGCAACCGGACAGGGGGTTATACTGAAGCTTTCTTT.